This T cell receptor (beta chain) was captured by sequencing in a study of OX40 agonist ivuxolimab in advanced cancers. In the study overall: People in dose escalation had one of these cancers: hepatocellular carcinoma, melanoma, renal cell or head and neck cancer. It was permissible to have had prior anti-PD-1, anti-PD-L1 or anti-CTLA-4 therapy, and more than 30% had some.

Trimming took off 0 bases at V and 4 bases at J, with 5 bases between the two ends. Germline CDR1 reads SGHRS; CDR2 reads YFSETQ. This CDR3 is built from 13 residues. Notes on this clone: Its antigen is not known.

Sequencing was performed with immunoSEQ multiplex PCR; in TCRdb, only in-frame clones are kept and a portion is missing. The table records 74,000 or so clones, approximately 85% of them present only once. Study findings and constraints: At doses 0.1 to 3.0 mg/kg, CD4+ and CD8+ clones expanded.

The sequences come from CD4+ or CD8+ T cells sorted from blood, collected in a trial of the OX40 agonist ivuxolimab. The clonotype was recovered from an adult with an advanced solid tumor such as melanoma, head and neck, liver or kidney cancer. The rearrangement links TRBV5-1 to TRBJ2-1, with D perhaps being TRBD1 or TRBD2 (5 bases each). CDR3 DNA sequence: TGCGCCAGCAGCTTGGGGGGGTACAATGAGCAGTTCTTC. This sequence encodes CASSLGGYNEQFF.